The entry that follows covers one T cell receptor beta chain sequence. The data derive from a study of T-cell reconstitution after alpha-beta-depleted transplantation in children. During its preparation, the TCRbeta library received unique molecular identifiers. TCRdb recomputed calls from the PCR reads with MiXCR, one row per CDR3 protein. The table lists just over 350,000 distinct CDR3 sequences, less than 15% of them singletons, with about 4% in the top ten. The CDR3 extends over 16 amino acids. With V trimmed by 2 bases and J by 5 bases, 11 bases remained unmatched. Germline values: CDR1 MNHEY, CDR2 SMNVEV (reference sequence).

The chain joins TRBV27 to TRBJ2-7; TRBD1 matches 8 bases. The clonotype originates from a human donor who donated a stem cell graft to a child with Fanconi anemia. The material was PBMCs, obtained from the stem cell graft. The CDR3 region is CASSLIGGRGLDEQYF. CDR3 nucleotide sequence: TGTGCCAGCAGTTTAATTGGAGGCAGGGGGCTCGACGAGCAGTACTTC.